This T cell receptor (beta chain) emerged from a study of cytomegalovirus exposure and HLA in healthy donors. Study-level results: The classifier, whose performance was assessed in both the original and validation cohorts, reportedly diagnosed cytomegalovirus status with high specificity and sensitivity. The study put some 150 TCR beta chains on its list as cytomegalovirus-associated. Rare sequences made up most TCRs, while some public TCRs were found in many donors.

CDR1 and CDR2 from the germline V gene are SQVTM and ANQGSEA. V was cut by 4 bases and J by 4 bases, with 10 bases left in between. The CDR3 contains 12 residues. The donors were part of the validation cohort, which consisted of about 130 subjects and was separate from the first cohort of several hundred subjects. The repertoire was sequenced with immunoSEQ multiplex PCR; TCRdb's copy has only in-frame clones and lacks some. The sample carries under 250,000 clones, roughly 90% recorded once. On this clone itself: Its antigen is not identified.

The V gene is TRBV29-1, the J gene TRBJ1-1; unclear D gene. The TCR sequence derives from a man between 18 and 35 years old in good health and CMV-seropositive. Sequencing used PBMCs. The CDR3 DNA reads as TGCAGCGTTGTGACCCGGGGCACTGAAGCTTTCTTT. Translating gives CSVVTRGTEAFF.